This TCR beta chain was retrieved from a study of vaccination effects on CD4 cells after COVID-19. A remark on this clone: No antigen is known for it.

Assay used: immunoSEQ multiplex PCR; TCRdb lists only in-frame clones, some missing. The sample records roughly 45,000 clones, roughly 79% being singletons. V gave up 5 bases and J gave up 5 bases, with 16 bases separating them. The CDR3 is made up of 15 amino acids. Germline lookup yields CDR1 LGHNT and CDR2 FRNRAP. Expansion of antigen-specific CD4+ T cells with viral peptide pools was carried out by the ViraFEST assay before sequencing. Having been cultured for less than 13 days, the cells underwent CD4+ T cell isolation. The vaccine recipients had no prior SARS-CoV-2 infection, with negative nucleocapsid antibodies. On both days 3 and 7, half of the culture medium was replaced with IL-2 medium. Study outcomes and limitations: In vaccinees who were healthy, merely 1 out of 255 vaccine-induced clones cross-reacted with common cold coronaviruses. In the late period after vaccination, infection- and vaccine-induced clones contracted markedly.

The source material was CD4+ T cells from PBMCs cultured with SARS-CoV-2 spike peptides, sampled before COVID-19 vaccination. J is TRBJ1-5 and V is TRBV12-5; D is perhaps TRBD1 (6 bases). This receptor was obtained from a human donor who received a COVID-19 vaccine. The CDR3 sequence: CASGLDRHLDQPQHF. The CDR3 nucleotides read TGTGCTAGTGGTCTCGACAGGCATTTAGATCAGCCCCAGCATTTT.